Listed below are T cell receptor beta chains from one sample, sequenced in a study of control samples from healthy donors and cancer patients. Some clones are missing from TCRdb's copy, which holds only in-frame ones; the method was immunoSEQ multiplex PCR. This repertoire shows over 100,000 clones, 88% found once; its top ten account for 3% to 4%. Sequenced: blood. The receptors originated from a man aged 35-49 years in good health. Both conserved end residues are part of each CDR3. Fields, in order: clone size, D gene, V gene, J gene, CDR3 DNA, CDR3 protein. A D gene is named only where the DNA matches it firmly. Only some rows state a clone size, as once, few, many or a class for expanded clones.

size: .; D: .; V: TRBV7-9; J: TRBJ1-2; DNA: TGTGCCAGCAGCTTAAGTAACCCTGGGCATGGCTACACCTTC; CDR3: CASSLSNPGHGYTF
size: once; D: .; V: TRBV7-9; J: TRBJ1-2; DNA: TGTGCCAGCAGCTCCCAGGGTAACAACTATGGCTACACCTTC; CDR3: CASSSQGNNYGYTF
size: .; D: TRBD2; V: TRBV7-2; J: TRBJ2-3; DNA: TGTGCCAGCAGCCCGGGACTAGCGGGTCCTACGCAGTATTTT; CDR3: CASSPGLAGPTQYF
size: .; D: .; V: TRBV7-3; J: TRBJ2-1; DNA: TGTGCCAGCAGCTTAGGTGATACTAACTACAATGAGCAGTTCTTC; CDR3: CASSLGDTNYNEQFF
size: .; D: .; V: TRBV7-9; J: TRBJ2-3; DNA: TGTGCCAGCAGCACGGAGGCAGATACGCAGTATTTT; CDR3: CASSTEADTQYF
size: .; D: TRBD2; V: TRBV12-5; J: TRBJ2-7; DNA: TGTGCTAGTGGTTCTACAGGACTAGCGGGGTCCTACGAGCAGTACTTC; CDR3: CASGSTGLAGSYEQYF
size: once; D: .; V: TRBV6-2/TRBV6-3; J: TRBJ1-5; DNA: TGTGCCAGCAGTTATCCCCCTTTCCGACGAGGGGTCAATCAGCCCCAGCATTTT; CDR3: CASSYPPFRRGVNQPQHF
size: .; D: .; V: TRBV6-4; J: TRBJ1-3; DNA: TGTGCCAGCAGTGACACCAGGGTGGGAAACACCATATATTTT; CDR3: CASSDTRVGNTIYF
size: .; D: .; V: TRBV5-1; J: TRBJ2-3; DNA: TGCGCCAGCAGCCCGGGAAGGGCAGGTAGCACAGATACGCAGTATTTT; CDR3: CASSPGRAGSTDTQYF
size: .; D: TRBD1; V: TRBV24-1; J: TRBJ2-2; DNA: TGTGCCACCAGTGATTTGGGCAGGGGGCAATTCACCGGGGAGCTGTTTTTT; CDR3: CATSDLGRGQFTGELFF
size: .; D: TRBD1; V: TRBV5-1; J: TRBJ2-3; DNA: TGCGCCAGCAGCGTCGGGACAGCGCATAGCGCAGATACGCAGTATTTT; CDR3: CASSVGTAHSADTQYF
size: .; D: TRBD1; V: TRBV6-6; J: TRBJ2-7; DNA: TGTGCCAGCAGTAGACCGGGACAGGGGATCTACGAGCAGTACTTC; CDR3: CASSRPGQGIYEQYF
size: .; D: .; V: TRBV5-1; J: TRBJ1-2; DNA: TGCGCCAGCAGCGGTGGGACGGGAGACTATGGCTACACCTTC; CDR3: CASSGGTGDYGYTF
size: .; D: .; V: TRBV6-1; J: TRBJ1-4; DNA: TGTGCCAGCAGTGAAGTCACGCAGCCTAATGAAAAACTGTTTTTT; CDR3: CASSEVTQPNEKLFF
size: .; D: .; V: TRBV5-4; J: TRBJ2-7; DNA: TGTGCCAGCAGCTTAGACGGATTCTACGAGCAGTACTTC; CDR3: CASSLDGFYEQYF
size: .; D: TRBD1; V: TRBV29-1; J: TRBJ1-2; DNA: TGCAGCGTTAGCCTCGGACAGGGGAATGGCTACACCTTC; CDR3: CSVSLGQGNGYTF
size: .; D: .; V: TRBV7-9; J: TRBJ2-7; DNA: TGTGCCAGCAGCTTACAAGGACGGAACTACGAGCAGTACTTC; CDR3: CASSLQGRNYEQYF
size: .; D: TRBD1; V: TRBV4-3; J: TRBJ1-2; DNA: TGCGCCAGCAGCCAAGACGTTTCGTTGGCCGGGACAGGGGACTATGGCTACACCTTC; CDR3: CASSQDVSLAGTGDYGYTF
size: .; D: TRBD1; V: TRBV5-1; J: TRBJ1-1; DNA: TGCGCCAGCAGCACGGGACAGGTCACTGAAGCTTTCTTT; CDR3: CASSTGQVTEAFF
size: .; D: TRBD1; V: TRBV7-9; J: TRBJ1-4; DNA: TGTGCCAGCAGCTTCCTGACAGGGGGCAATGAAAAACTGTTTTTT; CDR3: CASSFLTGGNEKLFF
size: .; D: .; V: TRBV12-3/TRBV12-4; J: TRBJ1-1; DNA: TGTGCCAGCAGTTCGGCAGAGAACACTGAAGCTTTCTTT; CDR3: CASSSAENTEAFF
size: .; D: .; V: TRBV18; J: TRBJ1-5; DNA: TGTGCCAGTCTACCACGGTTAAATAGGCCCCAGCATTTT; CDR3: CASLPRLNRPQHF
size: .; D: TRBD2; V: TRBV12-5; J: TRBJ2-3; DNA: TGTGCTAGTGGTCCCCTGCCTGGGGCGGGGGGAGGGACAGATACGCAGTATTTT; CDR3: CASGPLPGAGGGTDTQYF
size: .; D: .; V: TRBV19; J: TRBJ2-3; DNA: TGTGCCAGTAGTTCGGGGGGGACAGGGAGAAATACGCAGTATTTT; CDR3: CASSSGGTGRNTQYF
size: .; D: TRBD1; V: TRBV10-1; J: TRBJ1-1; DNA: TGCGCCAGCAGTGAGTCTTACAGGGGGGCCGCTTTCTTT; CDR3: CASSESYRGAAFF
size: .; D: .; V: TRBV2; J: TRBJ2-5; DNA: TGTGCCAGCAGTACTGGGGCAGAGACCCAGTACTTC; CDR3: CASSTGAETQYF
size: .; D: .; V: TRBV5-5; J: TRBJ2-3; DNA: TGTGCCAGCAGCTTGTACGGGGTGAACACAGATACGCAGTATTTT; CDR3: CASSLYGVNTDTQYF
size: .; D: .; V: TRBV7-2; J: TRBJ1-1; DNA: TGTGCCAGCAGCCCCTGGGGAGGTCACACTGAAGCTTTCTTT; CDR3: CASSPWGGHTEAFF
size: .; D: TRBD2; V: TRBV30; J: TRBJ2-5; DNA: TGTGCCTGGAGACTAGCGGGAGAGACCCAGTACTTC; CDR3: CAWRLAGETQYF
size: .; D: .; V: TRBV11-3; J: TRBJ2-2; DNA: TGTGCCAGCAGGAAAGACAGAGACACCGGGGAGCTGTTTTTT; CDR3: CASRKDRDTGELFF
size: .; D: .; V: TRBV18; J: TRBJ1-1; DNA: TGTGCCAGCTCACTGATGGGGGCATTGAACACTGAAGCTTTCTTT; CDR3: CASSLMGALNTEAFF
size: .; D: .; V: TRBV25-1; J: TRBJ1-4; DNA: TGTGCCAGCAGTGAGGTTGGCAGATTGATGTTTTTT; CDR3: CASSEVGRLMFF
size: few; D: .; V: TRBV7-2; J: TRBJ1-2; DNA: TGTGCCAGCAGCTTAAGTGACAGTCGCGGCTATGGCTACACCTTC; CDR3: CASSLSDSRGYGYTF
size: few; D: TRBD1; V: TRBV6-4; J: TRBJ2-1; DNA: TGTGCCAGCAGTGACGGCAGGACAGGGGTTGAGCAGTTCTTC; CDR3: CASSDGRTGVEQFF
size: .; D: .; V: TRBV28; J: TRBJ1-5; DNA: TGTGCCAGCAAGGGACAAAGAGGGTTTAGCAATCAGCCCCAGCATTTT; CDR3: CASKGQRGFSNQPQHF
size: .; D: .; V: TRBV20-1; J: TRBJ1-1; DNA: TGCAGTGCTAGAAGGGCGCGGGCTTTCTTT; CDR3: CSARRARAFF
size: .; D: .; V: TRBV5-1; J: TRBJ2-3; DNA: TGCGCCAGCAGCTTGATGGTGGAACTAGATACGCAGTATTTT; CDR3: CASSLMVELDTQYF
size: .; D: TRBD1; V: TRBV7-9; J: TRBJ1-2; DNA: TGTGCCAGCAGCTCTAGACAGGGGGCGGATGGCTACACCTTC; CDR3: CASSSRQGADGYTF
size: .; D: .; V: TRBV4-2; J: TRBJ2-7; DNA: TGTGCCAGCAGCCAAGAGTGGCAGAGCGACGAGCAGTACTTC; CDR3: CASSQEWQSDEQYF
size: .; D: TRBD1; V: TRBV18; J: TRBJ1-5; DNA: TGTGCCAGCTCACGTGACGGACAGGATCAGCCCCAGCATTTT; CDR3: CASSRDGQDQPQHF
size: once; D: TRBD1; V: TRBV5-4; J: TRBJ2-3; DNA: TGTGCCAGCAGGACAGGGGAGGAAGATACGCAGTATTTT; CDR3: CASRTGEEDTQYF
size: .; D: .; V: TRBV30; J: TRBJ2-2; DNA: TGTGCCTGGGGTAGGCTGGCAGCCGGGTCTTTCACCGGGGAGCTGTTTTTT; CDR3: CAWGRLAAGSFTGELFF
size: .; D: TRBD1; V: TRBV6-5; J: TRBJ1-2; DNA: TGTGCCAGCAGGGCCACAGGGGGCCCTGGCTACACCTTC; CDR3: CASRATGGPGYTF
size: .; D: TRBD1; V: TRBV5-4; J: TRBJ2-1; DNA: TGTGCCACCAAATATTCGGGACAGAAATACAATGAGCAGTTCTTC; CDR3: CATKYSGQKYNEQFF
size: once; D: TRBD1; V: TRBV24-1; J: TRBJ1-1; DNA: TGTGCCACCAGGACAGGGGAGGACACTGAAGCTTTCTTT; CDR3: CATRTGEDTEAFF
size: .; D: .; V: TRBV6-6; J: TRBJ2-1; DNA: TGTGCCAGCAGTTTTAATGAGCAGTTCTTC; CDR3: CASSFNEQFF
size: .; D: .; V: TRBV13; J: TRBJ1-3; DNA: TGTGCCAGCAGCTCCAGAAGCACCATATATTTT; CDR3: CASSSRSTIYF
size: .; D: .; V: TRBV29-1; J: TRBJ1-2; DNA: TGCAGCGTTGAAGATGCAGGGTCCATCTATGGCTACACCTTC; CDR3: CSVEDAGSIYGYTF
size: .; D: .; V: TRBV18; J: TRBJ1-1; DNA: TGTGCCAGCTCACCACCGGGGGTGAGGAGAACTGAAGCTTTCTTT; CDR3: CASSPPGVRRTEAFF
size: .; D: .; V: TRBV21-1; J: TRBJ1-3; DNA: TGTGCCAGCAATAAACAGGGCACTGGAAACACCATATATTTT; CDR3: CASNKQGTGNTIYF
size: .; D: TRBD1; V: TRBV7-9; J: TRBJ1-2; DNA: TGTGCCAGCAGCTCCCGAGGATTGTGGGGAGACAGGGAGGCAAGTGGCTACACCTTC; CDR3: CASSSRGLWGDREASGYTF
size: .; D: TRBD1; V: TRBV4-2; J: TRBJ1-6; DNA: TGTGCCAGCAGCCAAGAAACAGGGGTTCTTTCACCCCTCCACTTT; CDR3: CASSQETGVLSPLHF
size: once; D: TRBD1; V: TRBV14; J: TRBJ2-5; DNA: TGTGCCAGCAGCCAAAACAGGGGCGGAGAGACCCAGTACTTC; CDR3: CASSQNRGGETQYF
size: .; D: .; V: TRBV6-5; J: TRBJ1-5; DNA: TGTGCCAGCAGACATACCGGGCTTAATCAGCCCCAGCATTTT; CDR3: CASRHTGLNQPQHF
size: .; D: .; V: TRBV12-3/TRBV12-4; J: TRBJ2-7; DNA: TGTGCCAGCAGTTTTGGCTCCTACGAGCAGTACTTC; CDR3: CASSFGSYEQYF
size: .; D: .; V: TRBV12-3/TRBV12-4; J: TRBJ1-3; DNA: TGTGCCAGCAGTCTAACATCGGGAAACACCATATATTTT; CDR3: CASSLTSGNTIYF
size: .; D: TRBD2; V: TRBV4-1; J: TRBJ2-1; DNA: TGCGCCAGCAGCCCTACTAGCGGGGACTACAATGAGCAGTTCTTC; CDR3: CASSPTSGDYNEQFF
size: .; D: .; V: TRBV5-1; J: TRBJ2-5; DNA: TGCGCCAGCAGCCCCCCGCGGGGAGAGACCCAGTACTTC; CDR3: CASSPPRGETQYF
size: .; D: .; V: TRBV30; J: TRBJ2-5; DNA: TGTGCCTTCCGGCACCAGGGCTCCGAGACCCAGTACTTC; CDR3: CAFRHQGSETQYF
size: many; D: TRBD2; V: TRBV3-1/TRBV3-2; J: TRBJ2-2; DNA: TGTGCCAGCAGCCAACCCGGGACTAGCGGTAACACCGGGGAGCTGTTTTTT; CDR3: CASSQPGTSGNTGELFF